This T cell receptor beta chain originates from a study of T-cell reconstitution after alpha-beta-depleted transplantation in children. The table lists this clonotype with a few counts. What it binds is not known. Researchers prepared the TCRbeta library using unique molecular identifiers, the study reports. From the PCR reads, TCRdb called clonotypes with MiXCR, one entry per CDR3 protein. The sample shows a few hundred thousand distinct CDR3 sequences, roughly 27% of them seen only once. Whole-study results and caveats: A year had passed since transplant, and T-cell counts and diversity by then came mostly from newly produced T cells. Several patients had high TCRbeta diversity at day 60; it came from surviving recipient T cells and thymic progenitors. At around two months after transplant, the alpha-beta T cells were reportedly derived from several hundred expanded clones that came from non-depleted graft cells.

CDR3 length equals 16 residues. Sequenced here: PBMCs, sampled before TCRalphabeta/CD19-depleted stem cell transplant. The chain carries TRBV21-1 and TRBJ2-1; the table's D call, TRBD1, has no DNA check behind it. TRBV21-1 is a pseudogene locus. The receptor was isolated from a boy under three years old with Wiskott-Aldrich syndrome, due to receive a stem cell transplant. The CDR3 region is CASSNPTDQTYNEQFF. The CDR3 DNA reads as TGTGCCAGCAGCAACCCGACAGATCAGACTTACAATGAGCAGTTCTTC.